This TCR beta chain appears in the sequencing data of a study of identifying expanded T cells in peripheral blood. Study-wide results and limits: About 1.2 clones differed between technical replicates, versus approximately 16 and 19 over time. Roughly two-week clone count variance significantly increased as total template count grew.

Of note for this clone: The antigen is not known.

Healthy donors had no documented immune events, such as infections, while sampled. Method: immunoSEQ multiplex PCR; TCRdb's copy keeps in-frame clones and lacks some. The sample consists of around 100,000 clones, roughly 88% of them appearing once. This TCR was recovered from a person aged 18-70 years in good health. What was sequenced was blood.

CDR3 sequence: CASSGGTGIDNEQFF. The CDR3 nucleotides are TGTGCCAGCAGCGGGGGGACAGGGATCGACAATGAGCAGTTCTTC. This rearrangement joins TRBV11-2 to TRBJ2-1; 9 bases line up with TRBD1. The V and J ends lost 5 bases and 5 bases, in that order; junction bases with no gene match: 7. The V gene's germline CDR1 is SGHAT and CDR2 FQNNGV. The CDR3 consists of 15 residues.